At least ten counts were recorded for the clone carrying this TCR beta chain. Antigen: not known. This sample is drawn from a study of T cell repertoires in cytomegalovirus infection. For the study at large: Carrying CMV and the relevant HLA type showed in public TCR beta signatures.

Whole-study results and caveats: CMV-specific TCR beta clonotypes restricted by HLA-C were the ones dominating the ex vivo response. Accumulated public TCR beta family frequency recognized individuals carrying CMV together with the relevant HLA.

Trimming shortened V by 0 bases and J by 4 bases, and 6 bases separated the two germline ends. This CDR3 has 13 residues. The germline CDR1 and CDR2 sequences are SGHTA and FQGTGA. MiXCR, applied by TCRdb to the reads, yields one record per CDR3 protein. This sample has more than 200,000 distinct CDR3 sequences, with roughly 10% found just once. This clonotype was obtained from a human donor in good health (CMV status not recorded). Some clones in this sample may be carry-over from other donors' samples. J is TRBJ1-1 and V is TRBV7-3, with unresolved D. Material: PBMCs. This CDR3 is CASSLTLATEAFF. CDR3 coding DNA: TGTGCCAGCAGCTTAACCTTGGCCACTGAAGCTTTCTTT.